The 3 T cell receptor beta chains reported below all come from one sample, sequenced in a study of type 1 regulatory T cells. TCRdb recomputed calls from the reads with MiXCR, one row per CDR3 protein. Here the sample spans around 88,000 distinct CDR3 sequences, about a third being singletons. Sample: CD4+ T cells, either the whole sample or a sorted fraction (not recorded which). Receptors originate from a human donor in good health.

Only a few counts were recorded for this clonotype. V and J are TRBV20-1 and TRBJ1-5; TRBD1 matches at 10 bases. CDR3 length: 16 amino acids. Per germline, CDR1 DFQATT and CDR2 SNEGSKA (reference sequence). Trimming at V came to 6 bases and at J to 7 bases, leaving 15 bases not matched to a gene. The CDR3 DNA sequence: TGCAGTGCAACCCCCGGGACAGGGGTTCGGAACCAGCCCCAGCATTTT. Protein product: CSATPGTGVRNQPQHF.

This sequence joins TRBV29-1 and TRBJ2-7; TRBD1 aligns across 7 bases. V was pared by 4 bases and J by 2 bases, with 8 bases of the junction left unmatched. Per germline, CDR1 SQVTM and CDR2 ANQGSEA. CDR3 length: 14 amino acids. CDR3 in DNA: TGCAGCGTTGTGGGCCAGGGGGTACCCTACGAGCAGTACTTC. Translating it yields CSVVGQGVPYEQYF.

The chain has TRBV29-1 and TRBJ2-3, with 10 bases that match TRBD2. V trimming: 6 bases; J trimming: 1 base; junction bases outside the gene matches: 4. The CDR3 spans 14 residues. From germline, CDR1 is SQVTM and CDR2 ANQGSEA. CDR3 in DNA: TGCAGCGTAGGCCTAGCGGGAGGCACAGATACGCAGTATTTT. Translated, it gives CSVGLAGGTDTQYF.